One sample yielded the 29 T cell receptor beta chains listed below, sequenced in a study of preoperative IRX-2 immunotherapy in early breast cancer. TCRdb keeps only in-frame clones here, not all; method: immunoSEQ multiplex PCR. Altogether around 62,000 clones are present, roughly 95% being singletons, with the ten largest covering around 1.5%. The treatment denotes: preoperative locoregional IRX-2 cytokine immunotherapy. The specimen was obtained from a patient treated with IRX-2 immunotherapy. The receptors come from a human donor with breast cancer.

V usage is TRBV29-1 and J usage is TRBJ1-2; unclear D gene. Per the germline V gene, CDR1 is SQVTM and CDR2 is ANQGSEA. The CDR3 runs 11 residues. Trimming cost V 6 bases and J 8 bases, with 13 bases left between them. CDR3 loop: CSVMDGGGYTF. In DNA form, the CDR3 reads TGCAGCGTCATGGACGGAGGGGGCTACACCTTC. Looking up the rest from reference TRBV29-1 and TRBJ1-2 gives the full variable domain: SAVISQKPSRDICQRGTSLTIQCQVDSQVTMMFWYRQQPGQSLTLIATANQGSEATYESGFVIDKFPISRPNLTFSTLTVSNMSPEDSSIYLCSVMDGGGYTFGSGTRLTVV.

This clone was seen a few times. This rearrangement joins TRBV19 to TRBJ2-7, with D perhaps assigned TRBD1 or TRBD2 (5 bases each). This CDR3 comprises 14 residues. Germline lookup yields CDR1 LNHDA and CDR2 SQIVND (reference sequence). V lost 1 base and J 6 bases, leaving 13 bases between the germline ends. The CDR3 nucleotides read TGTGCCAGTAGTATAGGGGGCGGCCGGGGCGAGCAGTACTTC. Protein: CASSIGGGRGEQYF.

The V call is TRBV4-3, the J call TRBJ1-2, with 7 bases matching TRBD1. The CDR3 runs 15 residues. After removal of 1 base from V and 4 bases from J, the junction contained 6 bases not matched to a gene. Germline CDR1 is LGHNA and CDR2 is YSLEER. The CDR3 spells CASSQGAGGSYGYTF. CDR3 nucleotide sequence: TGCGCCAGCAGCCAAGGAGCAGGGGGTAGCTATGGCTACACCTTC.

This chain links TRBV19 with TRBJ2-5; TRBD2 is a possible D gene (5 bases). The CDR3 spans 18 residues. V was clipped by 3 bases and J by 0 bases, with 20 bases between them. The V gene's germline CDR1 is LNHDA and CDR2 SQIVND (reference sequence). The CDR3 reads CASSIRPRLARNQETQYF. The CDR3 DNA reads as TGTGCCAGTAGTATCCGCCCTCGGCTAGCCCGAAACCAAGAGACCCAGTACTTC.

The rearrangement links TRBV2 to TRBJ2-5; D possibly corresponds to TRBD2 (7 bases). This CDR3 contains 14 residues. Germline assignment: CDR1 SNHLY and CDR2 FYNNEI. The ends were cut back, 2 bases at V and 7 bases at J, with 14 bases in the middle. As DNA, the CDR3 is TGTGCCAGCAGTGAAAGTAGGGGGGGCGGGACCCAGTACTTC. It translates to CASSESRGGGTQYF.

This clone was seen more than once but under ten times. V usage is TRBV27 and J usage is TRBJ1-6, with 9 positions matching TRBD1. The CDR3 runs to 14 residues. CDR1 is MNHEY and CDR2 is SMNVEV in the germline V gene (reference sequence). The V and J ends lost 6 bases and 9 bases, in that order; junction bases with no gene match: 6. The CDR3 nucleotides are TGTGCCAGCAGCGACGGGACAGGGTCTTCACCCCTCCACTTT. This encodes CASSDGTGSSPLHF.

The rearrangement uses TRBV9 and TRBJ2-7, with 8 bases lining up with TRBD2. CDR1 and CDR2 from the germline V gene are SGDLS and YYNGEE. This CDR3 is 15 amino acids long. V shed 3 bases, J shed 3 bases, and the junction held 8 bases outside the gene matches. DNA of the CDR3: TGTGCCAGCAGCGCGGGCAGCGGGGGCTTCTACGAGCAGTACTTC. It codes for CASSAGSGGFYEQYF.

V gene TRBV7-2 combines with J gene TRBJ2-1; 10 positions agree with TRBD2. This CDR3 contains 13 residues. CDR1 is SGHTA, CDR2 FQGNSA, per germline. V lost 5 bases and J lost 12; bases outside the gene matches: 7. The CDR3, as DNA: TGTGCCAGCAGCCTCAGCGGGAGGGCCGGGCAGTTCTTC. Protein: CASSLSGRAGQFF.

The V call is TRBV6-4, the J call TRBJ2-1; D possibly matches TRBD1 or TRBD2 (6 bases each). The CDR3 loop spans 12 amino acids. CDR1 is MRHNA, CDR2 SNTAGT, per germline. DNA of the CDR3: TGTGCAGGAGGGGGGTCCTACAATGAGCAGTTCTTC. This codes for CAGGGSYNEQFF.

The chain combines TRBV15 with TRBJ2-7; TRBD2 aligns across 8 bases. J gave up 0 bases and V 1 base, and 5 bases lay outside the gene matches. This CDR3 region has 16 residues. Germline V gives CDR1 LNHNV, CDR2 YYDKDF (reference sequence). This CDR3 is CATSRGPGTSSYEQYF. In nucleotides, the CDR3 is TGTGCCACCAGCAGAGGTCCCGGGACTAGCTCCTACGAGCAGTACTTC.

The chain carries TRBV28 and TRBJ2-1, with 8 bases matching TRBD2. The CDR3 contains 17 residues. Germline V gene data show CDR1 as MDHEN and CDR2 as SYDVKM. V gave up 4 bases and J gave up 2 bases; unmatched junction bases: 10. The chain's CDR3 is CASSYDRSGVTYNEQFF. CDR3 nucleotides: TGTGCCAGCAGTTATGACCGTAGCGGGGTAACCTACAATGAGCAGTTCTTC. The full variable domain, with the rest looked up from reference TRBV28 and TRBJ2-1, is DVKVTQSSRYLVKRTGEKVFLECVQDMDHENMFWYRQDPGLGLRLIYFSYDVKMKEKGDIPEGYSVSREKKERFSLILESASTNQTSMYLCASSYDRSGVTYNEQFFGPGTRLTVL.

The rearrangement uses TRBV19 and TRBJ1-5, with a possible D match to TRBD1 (5 bases). With 3 bases removed from V and 7 bases from J, the gap between germline ends came to 10 bases. The CDR3 has 13 residues. CDR1 is LNHDA, CDR2 SQIVND, per germline (reference sequence). The CDR3 DNA is TGTGCCAGTAGTATTGGGGGGTGGCAGCCCCAGCATTTT. Its protein is CASSIGGWQPQHF.

This sequence joins TRBV5-4 and TRBJ2-5; D is uncertain. The CDR3 has 16 amino acids. Germline V gene data show CDR1 as SGHNT and CDR2 as YYREEE (reference sequence). The V gene lost 3 bases and the J gene lost 5 bases, with 20 bases spanning the gap. This CDR3 reads CASSSREILAPETQYF. DNA of the CDR3: TGTGCCAGCAGCTCGAGAGAGATCCTGGCCCCGGAGACCCAGTACTTC.

The table lists this clone with a count of one. In DNA, the CDR3 is TGTGCCAGCAGCACCACTAGCGGCCAAGAGACCCAGTACTTC. Protein sequence: CASSTTSGQETQYF. V gene TRBV21-1 combines with J gene TRBJ2-5; the tabulated D call, TRBD2, remains unverified against the DNA. TRBV21-1 is shown as a pseudogene. CDR3 length: 14 amino acids.

The chain has TRBV6-4 and TRBJ2-1; 9 bases are shared with TRBD1. The CDR3 loop spans 16 amino acids. Germline V lookup: CDR1 MRHNA, CDR2 SNTAGT. J was trimmed by 8 bases and V by 1 base; bases with no gene match: 9. The CDR3 reads CASSDWNRGRRDEQFF. CDR3 nucleotide sequence: TGTGCCAGCAGTGACTGGAACAGGGGGCGCAGGGATGAGCAGTTCTTC.

The rearrangement links TRBV5-1 to TRBJ1-1; 7 nucleotides align to TRBD1. This CDR3 is built from 14 residues. Unmatched junction bases numbered 5, after V lost 2 bases and J lost 4 bases. From germline, CDR1 is SGHRS and CDR2 YFSETQ. The CDR3 sequence is CASSLPQGGTEAFF. The CDR3 coding sequence is TGCGCCAGCAGCTTACCCCAGGGGGGCACTGAAGCTTTCTTT. Together with reference TRBV5-1 and TRBJ1-1, the CDR3 gives the full variable domain: KAGVTQTPRYLIKTRGQQVTLSCSPISGHRSVSWYQQTPGQGLQFLFEYFSETQRNKGNFPGRFSGRQFSNSRSEMNVSTLELGDSALYLCASSLPQGGTEAFFGQGTRLTVV.

J is TRBJ2-7 and V is TRBV18; D is ambiguous. The CDR3 runs 14 residues. With 3 bases removed from V and 2 bases from J, the gap between germline ends came to 11 bases. CDR1 is KGHSH and CDR2 is LQKENI in the germline V gene. CDR3 sequence (DNA): TGTGCCAGCTCACCCAAGTCACAAGCCTACGAGCAGTACTTC. Translating it yields CASSPKSQAYEQYF. Variable domain in full (rest from reference TRBV18 and TRBJ2-7): NAGVMQNPRHLVRRRGQEARLRCSPMKGHSHVYWYRQLPEEGLKFMVYLQKENIIDESGMPKERFSAEFPKEGPSILRIQQVVRGDSAAYFCASSPKSQAYEQYFGPGTRLTVT.

As regards this clone: The same CDR3 also results from other DNA sequences found in this sample. The chain recombines TRBV7-7 with TRBJ2-3; unclear D gene. V dropped 0 bases and J dropped 5 bases, with 6 bases sitting between them. From germline, CDR1 is SSHAT and CDR2 FNYEAQ (reference sequence). This CDR3 comprises 13 residues. DNA for the CDR3: TGTGCCAGCAGCTTAGCCAGAGGAGATACGCAGTATTTT. Translated: CASSLARGDTQYF.

The chain couples TRBV5-1 to TRBJ2-2; maybe TRBD2 (8 bases). This CDR3 comprises 18 residues. V lost 0 bases and J 6 bases, leaving 21 bases between the germline ends. Germline lookup yields CDR1 SGHRS and CDR2 YFSETQ. The CDR3 sequence: CASSLGATSAQGAGELFF. The CDR3 DNA follows: TGCGCCAGCAGCTTGGGGGCGACTAGCGCCCAGGGGGCCGGGGAGCTGTTTTTT.

This chain connects TRBV5-1 to TRBJ2-1; perhaps TRBD2 as D (7 bases). The V end was cut by 4 bases, the J end by 5 bases, with 19 bases between. The germline V gene has CDR1 SGHRS and CDR2 YFSETQ. This CDR3 has 16 amino acids. This chain's CDR3 is CASSPWGRETHNEQFF. CDR3 nucleotides: TGCGCCAGCAGCCCGTGGGGGCGGGAGACCCACAATGAGCAGTTCTTC. The full variable domain, rest sourced from reference TRBV5-1 and TRBJ2-1, is KAGVTQTPRYLIKTRGQQVTLSCSPISGHRSVSWYQQTPGQGLQFLFEYFSETQRNKGNFPGRFSGRQFSNSRSEMNVSTLELGDSALYLCASSPWGRETHNEQFFGPGTRLTVL.

This chain connects TRBV27 to TRBJ2-2; D unresolved. Per germline, CDR1 MNHEY and CDR2 SMNVEV (reference sequence). This CDR3 is 12 amino acids long. The V end was cut by 3 bases, the J end by 8 bases, with 7 bases between. The DNA for the CDR3 is TGTGCCAGCAGTTTTCTGTCGGGGGAGCTGTTTTTT. The encoded protein is CASSFLSGELFF.

The rearrangement joins TRBV15 to TRBJ2-3, with 15 positions matching TRBD2. With V trimmed by 5 bases and J by 4 bases, 13 bases remained unmatched. Germline loops: CDR1 LNHNV, CDR2 YYDKDF (reference sequence). There are 19 residues in the CDR3. The CDR3 loop reads CATSGTRTSGRGGPDTQYF. In DNA form, the CDR3 reads TGTGCCACCAGCGGCACGAGGACTAGCGGGAGGGGAGGGCCAGATACGCAGTATTTT.

V gene TRBV7-8 combines with J gene TRBJ1-5, with D possibly matching TRBD1 (5 bases). CDR1 and CDR2 (germline): SGHVS, FQNEAQ. Between the trimmed V and J ends, which lost 5 bases and 0 bases, there was a span of 8 bases. This CDR3 is built from 14 residues. This CDR3 is CASSRQNSNQPQHF. The CDR3 bases are TGTGCCAGCAGCCGACAGAATAGCAATCAGCCCCAGCATTTT.

This sequence joins TRBV4-2 and TRBJ1-2, with D possibly TRBD1 on 6 matching bases. The length of the CDR3 is 14 residues. V was pared by 0 bases and J by 7 bases, with 12 bases between. In germline, CDR1 is LGHNA, CDR2 YNFKEQ. The CDR3 DNA reads TGTGCCAGCAGCCAAGACCAAACAGGGTTTGGCTACACCTTC. This translates into CASSQDQTGFGYTF.

The chain uses TRBV6-1 and TRBJ2-2; D possibly corresponds to TRBD2 (6 bases). Trimming removed 2 bases at V and 6 bases at J, with 10 bases between. This CDR3 is built from 14 residues. CDR1 MNHNS and CDR2 SASEGT come from the germline V gene. CDR3: CASSEWGLPGELFF. The CDR3 nucleotides read TGTGCCAGCAGTGAATGGGGACTGCCCGGGGAGCTGTTTTTT.

The chain employs TRBV7-8 and TRBJ2-5; 9 positions agree with TRBD2. V lost 6 bases and J lost 4; bases outside the gene matches: 3. Germline-derived CDR1 and CDR2 are SGHVS and FQNEAQ. The CDR3 sequence is 13 residues long. CDR3 in DNA: TGTGCCAGCAGGGCGGGGGGGCTAGAGACCCAGTACTTC. Its protein product is CASRAGGLETQYF.

This sequence joins TRBV7-9 and TRBJ1-3; 8 bases map to TRBD1. V lost 7 bases and J lost 3; bases outside the gene matches: 8. Germline V gene sequence: CDR1 SEHNR, CDR2 FQNEAQ (reference sequence). This CDR3 has 15 amino acids. CDR3 amino acids: CASTRDRSSGNTIYF. The CDR3 bases are TGTGCCAGCACCCGGGACAGGTCAAGTGGAAACACCATATATTTT.

The chain employs TRBV4-3 and TRBJ2-1; TRBD2 aligns across 15 bases. Germline-derived CDR1 and CDR2 are LGHNA and YSLEER. The CDR3 sequence is 18 residues long. J lost 7 bases, V lost 0 bases, and 7 bases had no gene match. CDR3 DNA: TGCGCCAGCAGCCAAGACTTGTCCGGGACTAGCGGGAGGAATGAGCAGTTCTTC. This codes for CASSQDLSGTSGRNEQFF.

In this sample, this clone turned up a few times. The CDR3 sequence is CASSLAPQGTQYF. CDR3 coding DNA: TGTGCCAGCAGCTTGGCCCCCCAAGGTACGCAGTATTTT. This chain uses TRBV7-3 with TRBJ2-3; no clear D gene. Germline loops: CDR1 SGHTA, CDR2 FQGTGA. The CDR3 totals 13 residues. V was shortened by 3 bases and J by 8 bases, with 12 bases between the two germline ends.